The 12 T cell receptor beta chains below come from one sample, sequenced in a study of blood T cell repertoires in COVID-19 (dated by TCRdb to 2019 to 2021). The library came from the immunoSEQ multiplex PCR assay. The source is immuneACCESS, and TCRdb retained only in-frame sequences with V and J called. Part of the clones is not carried over; for the studies checked, unresolved V genes explain less than half of this, and the remainder is unexplained. Across this sample there are fewer than 250,000 clones, with 83% seen only once. The top ten clonotypes cover nearly 5% of the sample. Sequenced sample: PBMCs or T cells enriched from blood (not recorded which). These receptors were obtained from a woman aged 50 to 60 who had been exposed to COVID-19.

This chain links TRBV18 with TRBJ1-1; 7 nucleotides align to TRBD1. In germline, CDR1 is KGHSH, CDR2 LQKENI. This CDR3 spans 13 amino acids. With V trimmed by 4 bases and J by 7 bases, 6 bases remained unmatched. In DNA, the CDR3 is TGTGCCAGCTCACTCCAACAGGGGATTGAAGCTTTCTTT. As protein: CASSLQQGIEAFF.

This chain joins TRBV6-1 and TRBJ2-5; 11 bases match TRBD2. V dropped 2 bases and J dropped 6; count of bases not matched to a gene: 11. CDR1 is MNHNS, CDR2 SASEGT, per germline. There are 17 residues in the CDR3. The CDR3 is CASSESGSGGALKTQYF. CDR3 DNA: TGTGCCAGCAGTGAATCGGGTAGCGGGGGGGCCTTAAAGACCCAGTACTTC.

The chain links TRBV12-3 or TRBV12-4 to TRBJ1-2; D is uncertain. Trimming took 3 bases from V and 4 from J, leaving 9 bases between them. CDR3 size: 13 residues. The CDR3 DNA reads TGTGCCAGCAGTTTGGTCCCCAGCTATGGCTACACCTTC. Amino acids: CASSLVPSYGYTF.

The chain is built from TRBV27 and TRBJ1-6; the D is unclear. CDR1 is MNHEY and CDR2 is SMNVEV in the germline V gene (reference sequence). V was shortened by 5 bases and J by 5 bases, with 10 bases between the two germline ends. There are 14 residues in the CDR3. The DNA of the CDR3 is TGTGCCAGCAGTAGAGTAGGAGATAATTCACCCCTCCACTTT. This translates into CASSRVGDNSPLHF.

CDR3 amino acids: CASSSGTGYTF. In DNA, the CDR3 is TGTGCCAGCAGTTCGGGAACTGGCTACACCTTC. The chain has TRBV7-8 and TRBJ1-2; D gene ambiguous. The germline V gene has CDR1 SGHVS and CDR2 FQNEAQ. The length of the CDR3 is 11 residues. Trimming took 6 bases from V and 7 from J, leaving 9 bases between them.

The chain employs TRBV18 and TRBJ2-6; maybe TRBD1 (6 bases). CDR1 and CDR2 from the germline V gene are KGHSH and LQKENI. V was clipped by 4 bases and J by 0 bases, with 16 bases between them. CDR3 size: 18 residues. The CDR3 loop reads CASSLALQGSSGANVLTF. The CDR3 bases are TGTGCCAGCTCACTCGCCTTACAGGGAAGCTCTGGGGCCAACGTCCTGACTTTC.

V is TRBV10-3 and J is TRBJ2-7; the match to TRBD1 covers 12 bases. This CDR3 region has 15 residues. V trimming: 4 bases; J trimming: 5 bases; junction bases outside the gene matches: 6. Germline assignment: CDR1 ENHRY and CDR2 SYGVKD. Here the CDR3 DNA reads TGTGCCATCAGTGCCACCGGGACAGGGGGCCACGAGCAGTACTTC. Its protein product is CAISATGTGGHEQYF.

The chain recombines TRBV27 with TRBJ2-2, with 7 bases lining up with TRBD1. Germline V gives CDR1 MNHEY, CDR2 SMNVEV (reference sequence). The CDR3 is 13 residues long. V shed 7 bases, J shed 5 bases, and the junction held 4 bases outside the gene matches. Here the CDR3 reads CASKTGLTGELFF. CDR3 nucleotides: TGTGCCAGCAAGACAGGGCTGACCGGGGAGCTGTTTTTT.

The V gene is TRBV6-1, the J gene TRBJ2-2; TRBD1 is a possible D gene (6 bases). Looked up from germline, CDR1 is MNHNS and CDR2 is SASEGT. Trimming took 5 bases from V and 2 from J, leaving 12 bases between them. The CDR3 runs to 15 residues. This chain's CDR3 is CASSFFRGNTGELFF. The CDR3 DNA reads TGTGCCAGCAGTTTCTTCAGGGGAAACACCGGGGAGCTGTTTTTT.

V gene TRBV3-1 (or the pseudogene TRBV3-2) combines with J gene TRBJ2-3; D perhaps matches TRBD1 (5 bases). The CDR3 covers 15 residues. In germline, CDR1 is LGHDT, CDR2 YNNKEL (reference sequence). The V end was cut by 6 bases, the J end by 2 bases, with 15 bases between. The CDR3: CASSPSIGVTDTQYF. In nucleotides, the CDR3 is TGTGCCAGCAGTCCAAGTATAGGGGTCACAGATACGCAGTATTTT.

This clone was counted once. The chain carries TRBV30 and TRBJ2-7; tentatively, D is TRBD1 (5 bases). The CDR3 totals 13 residues. Germline V gene lookup returns CDR1 GTSNPN and CDR2 SVGIG (reference sequence). V lost 3 bases, J lost 2 bases, and 11 bases lay in between. This CDR3 is CAWRSGLTYEQYF. The CDR3 region has the DNA TGTGCCTGGAGATCAGGGTTGACCTACGAGCAGTACTTC.

This chain uses TRBV5-4 with TRBJ2-4; 7 bases are a match to TRBD1. CDR1 is SGHNT and CDR2 is YYREEE in the germline V gene (reference sequence). The trim removed 4 bases at V and 7 bases at J, leaving 8 bases unmatched. This CDR3 region has 14 residues. The CDR3: CASSARQGQNIQYF. DNA of the CDR3: TGTGCCAGCAGCGCCCGACAGGGACAGAACATTCAGTACTTC. Combining the CDR3 with reference TRBV5-4 and TRBJ2-4 gives the whole variable domain ETGVTQSPTHLIKTRGQQVTLRCSSQSGHNTVSWYQQALGQGPQFIFQYYREEENGRGNFPPRFSGLQFPNYSSELNVNALELDDSALYLCASSARQGQNIQYFGAGTRLSVL.